This TCR beta chain was recorded in a study of CD8 T cell repertoires and HIV-1 epitope variants. Study overall: Separate wells received one of Twenty-five Gag or Nef variant peptides. Equal numbers of autologous T cell-negative cells presented antigen to enriched T cells. The baseline condition was 1M T cells left uncultured.

Trimming removed 1 base from V and 3 bases from J; junction bases left unmatched: 7. The CDR3 extends over 16 amino acids. The germline gives CDR1 SGHTA, CDR2 FQGNSA. On the immunoSEQ platform, TCR beta CDR3s were sequenced at survey depth. Sequencing was performed with immunoSEQ multiplex PCR; in TCRdb, only in-frame clones are kept and a portion is missing. The sample consists of tens of thousands of clones, around 67% of them appearing once. The TCR was taken from a male donor with HIV. The specimen was uncultured baseline CD8+ T cells from peripheral blood mononuclear cells (PBMCs). The genes are TRBV7-2 and TRBJ2-7; 9 nucleotides line up with TRBD2. CDR3 sequence reads: CASSLGGSGGLYEQYF. DNA for the CDR3: TGTGCCAGCAGCTTAGGGGGTAGCGGGGGCCTCTACGAGCAGTACTTC.